This entry features one T cell receptor gamma chain sequence. This clone came up a few times. Its antigen is currently not known. Within one base of it there is no much larger clone, and no base qualities were kept. This sample is part of a study of Vδ1+ human thymocytes (dated by TCRdb to the late 2010s). For the study in its entirety: As a data resource, the study described the mRNA-level TRG and TRD CDR3 repertoires found in highly purified Vdelta1+ thymocytes taken from young children. The multiplex-based CDR3 amplicon strategy had previously been validated against 5'RACE-based CDR3 amplicon generation methods.

Overall study outcomes, separate from this receptor: Donors shared many TRG clonotypes (up to about 6.9x10^3), but TRD repertoires were essentially private, with at most 116 shared. Because unexpected Vdelta2 sequences could lead to misinterpretation of bulk repertoire data, the authors recommended using highly purified populations and single-cell validation. Despite high sort purity, around 20% of thymic TRD sequences were Vdelta2 (and few Vdelta3), unlike peripheral blood Vdelta1+ controls. Because no clustering by age or sex was seen, donors were not stratified by age or sex in the analyses. The thymic TRG and TRD repertoires appeared highly polyclonal, with Gaussian CDR3 length distributions, in contrast to the oligoclonal repertoires of peripheral blood.

RNA was isolated using the RNeasy mini kit, and reverse transcription was performed with Superscript III. To generate the CDR3 amplicons, a multiplex PCR was run using pooled V-gene forward primers together with a constant-region reverse primer that carried Illumina adaptor overhangs. After gel purification, the amplicons were indexed with Nextera index primers over about 8 extra PCR cycles and then purified using AMPure XP beads. Libraries were sequenced on an Illumina MiSeq with paired-end 250 bp reads, dual indexing and about 21% PhiX spike-in. For the original study's pipeline: Read quality was checked with FastQC, and TRG read pairs were merged using ea-utils fastq-join. Annotation of sequences was performed with IMGT/HighV-QUEST, only productive sequences with unambiguous V-gene assignment were retained, and clonotypes were defined by identical CDR3 sequence. For downstream analysis, the tools were VDJtools 1.1.1, tcR 2.2.3, Treemap and vegan Shannon diversity in R 3.4.4. After TCRdb called clones again from the public reads with CATT, rows with identical DNA were merged. The V and J calls were determined by TCRdb, not by the authors. The sample table lists 20,000 to 25,000 gamma-chain clones, 12% to 15% of them with a count of one. The ten largest clones take up 1.5% to 2% of the sample.

Thymic samples were depleted of alphabeta T cells, then CD3+ TCRVdelta1+ TCRVdelta2- thymocytes were FACS-sorted. The purity of the sorted Vdelta1+ thymocytes was between 98% and 99.6%. The thymic specimens were obtained from several paediatric patients who were undergoing corrective cardiac surgery and ranged in age from roughly 5 days to 15 months. The thymic tissue was dispersed, and mononuclear cells were isolated using a Histopaque-1077 density gradient. Staining used anti-TCRVdelta1 clone TS8.2, anti-TCRVdelta2 clone B6, anti-CD3 clone HIT3a and anti-TCRalphabeta clone IP26 antibodies. As encoded in the germline V gene (reference sequence), CDR1 is GITISATS while CDR2 is ISYDGTV. Germline trimming amounts to 3 bases on V and 8 bases on J, with 16 as the count of junction bases outside the gene matches. The CDR3 spans 15 residues, from the cysteine through the phenylalanine. This entry keeps only the CDR3 DNA: 45 bases, framed from base 1.

The chain links TRGV9 with TRGJ1 or TRGJ2. The receptor was isolated from a child in the first two years of life who had congenital heart surgery. The sequenced sample was Vdelta1+ gamma-delta thymocytes from the thymus. According to the study, the label for this sample's cell subset or site signals: FACS-sorted CD3+ TCRalphabeta- TCRVdelta1+ TCRVdelta2- thymocytes. The DNA sequence follows: TGTGCCTTGTGGGAGCCCTGCGGGTATGGGGATAAGAAACTCTTT. It codes for CALWEPCGYGDKKLF.